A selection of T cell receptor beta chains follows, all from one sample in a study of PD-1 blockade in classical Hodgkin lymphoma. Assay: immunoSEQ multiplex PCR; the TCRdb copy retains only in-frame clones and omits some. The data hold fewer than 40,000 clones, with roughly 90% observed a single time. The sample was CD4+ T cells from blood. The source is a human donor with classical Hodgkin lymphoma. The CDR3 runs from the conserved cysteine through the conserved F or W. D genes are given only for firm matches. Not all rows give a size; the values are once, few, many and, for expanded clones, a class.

CDR3aa: CASSQTVDYEQYF; CDR3nt: TGTGCCAGCAGTCAAACGGTTGATTACGAGCAGTACTTC; abundance: -; len: 13; v_gene: TRBV6-6; d_gene: -; j_gene: TRBJ2-7
CDR3aa: CASSRWEQSYNEQFF; CDR3nt: TGCGCCAGCAGTCGGTGGGAACAGTCCTACAATGAGCAGTTCTTC; abundance: -; len: 15; v_gene: TRBV23-1; d_gene: -; j_gene: TRBJ2-1
CDR3aa: CAIRDRDFGTEAFF; CDR3nt: TGTGCCATCAGAGACAGGGATTTTGGAACTGAAGCTTTCTTT; abundance: -; len: 14; v_gene: TRBV10-3; d_gene: TRBD1; j_gene: TRBJ1-1
CDR3aa: CASSSGQASYNSNQPQHF; CDR3nt: TGTGCCAGCAGCTCAGGACAGGCGTCTTATAATAGCAATCAGCCCCAGCATTTT; abundance: -; len: 18; v_gene: TRBV7-9; d_gene: TRBD1; j_gene: TRBJ1-5
CDR3aa: CARTVPGANVLTF; CDR3nt: TGCGCCAGGACAGTCCCCGGGGCCAACGTCCTGACTTTC; abundance: -; len: 13; v_gene: TRBV23-1; d_gene: -; j_gene: TRBJ2-6
CDR3aa: CASSLDGQPQHF; CDR3nt: TGTGCCAGCAGCTTAGATGGACAGCCCCAGCATTTT; abundance: -; len: 12; v_gene: TRBV11-3; d_gene: -; j_gene: TRBJ1-5
CDR3aa: CASRSGAWGGGADTQYF; CDR3nt: TGTGCCAGCAGATCCGGGGCATGGGGCGGGGGAGCAGATACGCAGTATTTT; abundance: -; len: 17; v_gene: TRBV7-9; d_gene: TRBD2; j_gene: TRBJ2-3
CDR3aa: CATSRAGTGTYEQYF; CDR3nt: TGTGCCACCAGCCGAGCGGGGACGGGCACCTACGAGCAGTACTTC; abundance: once; len: 15; v_gene: TRBV15; d_gene: TRBD2; j_gene: TRBJ2-7
CDR3aa: CASSLRERGRMGEQYF; CDR3nt: TGTGCCAGCAGCCTAAGGGAGCGGGGGAGGATGGGTGAGCAGTACTTC; abundance: -; len: 16; v_gene: TRBV9; d_gene: TRBD2; j_gene: TRBJ2-7
CDR3aa: CSAGTVYGYTF; CDR3nt: TGCAGTGCTGGGACAGTCTATGGCTACACCTTC; abundance: -; len: 11; v_gene: TRBV20-1; d_gene: TRBD1; j_gene: TRBJ1-2
CDR3aa: CASTGANTEAFF; CDR3nt: TGTGCCAGCACGGGGGCGAACACTGAAGCTTTCTTT; abundance: -; len: 12; v_gene: TRBV6-1; d_gene: -; j_gene: TRBJ1-1
CDR3aa: CASTTPVGAGNNSPLHF; CDR3nt: TGTGCCAGTACCACACCGGTCGGGGCAGGGAATAATTCACCCCTCCACTTT; abundance: -; len: 17; v_gene: TRBV19; d_gene: -; j_gene: TRBJ1-6
CDR3aa: CATSREGGNYGYTF; CDR3nt: TGTGCCACCAGCAGAGAAGGGGGAAACTATGGCTACACCTTC; abundance: -; len: 14; v_gene: TRBV15; d_gene: -; j_gene: TRBJ1-2
CDR3aa: CASSFAPGTGGSYEQYF; CDR3nt: TGTGCCAGCAGCTTCGCTCCCGGGACAGGGGGTTCCTACGAGCAGTACTTC; abundance: -; len: 17; v_gene: TRBV7-2; d_gene: TRBD1; j_gene: TRBJ2-7
CDR3aa: CASSVGTYNSYEQYF; CDR3nt: TGTGCCAGCAGTGTAGGGACGTATAACAGTTACGAGCAGTACTTC; abundance: -; len: 15; v_gene: TRBV28; d_gene: -; j_gene: TRBJ2-7
CDR3aa: CASISQGSLPNGYTF; CDR3nt: TGTGCCAGCATCTCACAGGGTAGTTTACCGAATGGCTACACCTTC; abundance: -; len: 15; v_gene: TRBV5-5; d_gene: -; j_gene: TRBJ1-2
CDR3aa: CASGPHYEQYF; CDR3nt: TGTGCCAGCGGACCACACTACGAGCAGTACTTC; abundance: few; len: 11; v_gene: TRBV6-6; d_gene: -; j_gene: TRBJ2-7
CDR3aa: CSVGVRDSDHTEAFF; CDR3nt: TGCAGCGTCGGGGTAAGGGACAGCGACCACACTGAAGCTTTCTTT; abundance: -; len: 15; v_gene: TRBV29-1; d_gene: TRBD1; j_gene: TRBJ1-1
CDR3aa: CASSLTGTSPYEQFF; CDR3nt: TGTGCCAGCAGCTTGACCGGGACTAGCCCTTATGAGCAGTTCTTC; abundance: -; len: 15; v_gene: TRBV5-6; d_gene: TRBD2; j_gene: TRBJ2-1
CDR3aa: CATSRVHSGNTIYF; CDR3nt: TGTGCCACCAGCAGAGTTCACTCTGGAAACACCATATATTTT; abundance: -; len: 14; v_gene: TRBV15; d_gene: -; j_gene: TRBJ1-3
CDR3aa: CASSSTLGELFF; CDR3nt: TGTGCCAGCAGCTCCACGCTCGGGGAGCTGTTTTTT; abundance: -; len: 12; v_gene: TRBV7-6; d_gene: -; j_gene: TRBJ2-2
CDR3aa: CASSFTSGGFSGTDTQYF; CDR3nt: TGTGCCAGCAGCTTTACTAGCGGGGGGTTCAGTGGCACAGATACGCAGTATTTT; abundance: -; len: 18; v_gene: TRBV2; d_gene: TRBD2; j_gene: TRBJ2-3
CDR3aa: CTSSQTRTSGGAGSYNEQFF; CDR3nt: TGCACCAGCAGCCAAACCCGGACTAGCGGGGGGGCCGGGTCCTACAATGAGCAGTTCTTC; abundance: -; len: 20; v_gene: TRBV1; d_gene: -; j_gene: TRBJ2-1
CDR3aa: CASSLAFGNSPLHF; CDR3nt: TGTGCCAGCAGCTTGGCCTTCGGGAATTCACCCCTCCACTTT; abundance: -; len: 14; v_gene: TRBV5-8; d_gene: -; j_gene: TRBJ1-6